This is a list of T cell receptor beta chains from one sample in a study of cytomegalovirus exposure and HLA in healthy donors. The data were produced by immunoSEQ multiplex PCR, yet TCRdb's version contains in-frame clones alone and is incomplete. The sample carries about 130,000 clones, 73% recorded once. Sequencing used PBMCs. These receptors originate from a man aged 55-75 years in good health and CMV-seropositive. Each CDR3 is given with its conserved first and last residue. The D gene is left open where the match is weak. Only part of the rows carry a size: once, few, many, or a class if the clone is expanded.

>-|-|TRBJ2-6|TRBV7-6
TGTGCCAGCAGCTTAGACCCAACAGCCGCTGGGGCCAACGTCCTGACTTTC
CASSLDPTAAGANVLTF
>-|TRBD2|TRBJ2-5|TRBV7-9
TGTGCCAGCAGCTTATTAGGCGGGGGGCCGGCGTACTTC
CASSLLGGGPAYF
>-|-|TRBJ1-1|TRBV7-2
TGTGCCAGCAGCTTATCGGGCAGGGTGGCTGAAGCTTTCTTT
CASSLSGRVAEAFF
>-|-|TRBJ2-2|TRBV11-2
TGTGCCAGCAGACTCGGCGGGGAGCTGTTTTTT
CASRLGGELFF
>many|-|TRBJ1-4|TRBV5-6
TGTGCCAGCAGCTTGTTTGTTCTTAATGAAAAACTGTTTTTT
CASSLFVLNEKLFF
>-|TRBD1|TRBJ2-1|TRBV19
TGTGCCAGTAGCCCCTGGGACAGGGGGTTTGGGCAGTTCTTC
CASSPWDRGFGQFF
>-|-|TRBJ2-5|TRBV5-1
TGCGCCAGCGGATACCAGGGGAACCAAGAGACCCAGTACTTC
CASGYQGNQETQYF
>-|TRBD1|TRBJ1-1|TRBV11-2
TGTGCCAGCAGCTTAGTTCAGGGGGCTGAAGCTTTCTTT
CASSLVQGAEAFF
>-|-|TRBJ2-1|TRBV21-1
TGTGCCAGCAGCACCTGGGGGGACAGGGTGGCCTACAATGAGCAGTTCTTC
CASSTWGDRVAYNEQFF
>-|-|TRBJ2-2|TRBV9
TGTGCCAGCAGCGTAGGTGTAGCGGACTACACCGGGGAGCTGTTTTTT
CASSVGVADYTGELFF
>-|-|TRBJ2-2|TRBV4-1
TGCGCCAGCAGGCGGACAGAATTATCCGGGGAGCTGTTTTTT
CASRRTELSGELFF
>once|-|TRBJ1-6|TRBV30
TGTGCCTGGACGCCGGCAGGGAGGACCTATAATTCACCCCTCCACTTT
CAWTPAGRTYNSPLHF
>few|TRBD1|TRBJ1-6|TRBV5-6
TGTGCCAGCAGCTTGGGGGACAGAGAGTATTCACCCCTCCACTTT
CASSLGDREYSPLHF
>-|-|TRBJ2-5|TRBV9
TGTGCCAGCAGCGTTGGGGGGGCGGCGGAGACCCAGTACTTC
CASSVGGAAETQYF
>-|-|TRBJ1-6|TRBV30
TGTGCCTGGAGGGGGGGTCCTAATTCACCCCTCCACTTT
CAWRGGPNSPLHF
>few|TRBD1|TRBJ1-4|TRBV27
TGTGCCAGCAGTTTAAAGCCGGGACAGGGGAGAGGTCCTAATGAAAAACTGTTTTTT
CASSLKPGQGRGPNEKLFF
>-|-|TRBJ1-1|TRBV18
TGTGCCAGCTCACCGACAGTTGCGAACACTGAAGCTTTCTTT
CASSPTVANTEAFF
>-|-|TRBJ2-3|TRBV6-5
TGTGCCAGCAGTGTCCGGGGGGCAACAGATACGCAGTATTTT
CASSVRGATDTQYF
>-|-|TRBJ2-7|TRBV5-4
TGTGCCAGCAGCTTGGACAGGCCGCCCTACGAGCAGTACTTC
CASSLDRPPYEQYF
>-|-|TRBJ1-1|TRBV6-6
TGTGCCAGCAGTTACACGGGAGGGGGTGACACTGAAGCTTTCTTT
CASSYTGGGDTEAFF
>few|-|TRBJ1-2|TRBV9
TGTGCCAGCAGCCCAAGGAGGGAGTCTGGGGGCTACACCTTC
CASSPRRESGGYTF
>-|TRBD1|TRBJ1-1|TRBV28
TGTGCCAGCAGTCCAACAGACAGGGAGGCTACTGAAGCTTTCTTT
CASSPTDREATEAFF
>many|TRBD2|TRBJ2-1|TRBV7-3
TGTGCCAGCAGCCTTAGCGGGGAATTGGGTGAGCAGTTCTTC
CASSLSGELGEQFF
>-|TRBD2|TRBJ2-5|TRBV29-1
TGCAGCGTTGAGGGGGGGGTGACAGAACCTCAAGAGACCCAGTACTTC
CSVEGGVTEPQETQYF
>-|-|TRBJ1-2|TRBV6-6
TGTGCCAGCAGCCGCGGGGGGGCAGGGGATTATGGCTACACCTTC
CASSRGGAGDYGYTF
>once|-|TRBJ2-2|TRBV2
TGTGCCAGCGGAGTCTACACCGGGGAGCTGTTTTTT
CASGVYTGELFF
>few|-|TRBJ1-5|TRBV6-5
TGTGCCAGCAGTTTCGGTTGGCCCGGGGGCAATCAGCCCCAGCATTTT
CASSFGWPGGNQPQHF
>-|-|TRBJ2-1|TRBV14
TGTGCCAGCAGCCAAGAGAGCTCCTACAATGAGCAGTTCTTC
CASSQESSYNEQFF
>-|TRBD1|TRBJ2-5|TRBV10-3
TGTGCCATCAGTGAGGGGGGACAGGCCAAGGAGACCCAGTACTTC
CAISEGGQAKETQYF
>few|TRBD2|TRBJ2-1|TRBV2
TGTGCCAGTCAAGGACTAGCGGGGGCCGGTAATGAGCAGTTCTTC
CASQGLAGAGNEQFF
>-|-|TRBJ2-5|TRBV5-1
TGCGCCAGCAGCTCAGGCCGGGACTCCCAGGAGACCCAGTACTTC
CASSSGRDSQETQYF
>-|TRBD1|TRBJ2-2|TRBV5-1
TGCGCCAGCAGCGCACGACAGGGGGCGAACACCGGGGAGCTGTTTTTT
CASSARQGANTGELFF
>-|-|TRBJ2-2|TRBV5-1
TGCGCCAGCAGCTTGGGGCAGGGGAGCTTTGGGGAGCTGTTTTTT
CASSLGQGSFGELFF
>-|TRBD2|TRBJ2-5|TRBV7-9
TGTGCCAGCAGACCTAGCGGGGGTGAGACCCAGTACTTC
CASRPSGGETQYF
>few|TRBD1|TRBJ1-4|TRBV6-1
TGTGCCAGCAGTATCGACAGGGCTAATGAAAAACTGTTTTTT
CASSIDRANEKLFF
>-|-|TRBJ1-3|TRBV19
TGTGCCAGTAGTCCACAGGCCAGCTCTGGAAACACCATATATTTT
CASSPQASSGNTIYF
>-|TRBD2|TRBJ2-3|TRBV18
TGTGCCAGCTCGCCCACTAGTGGCGGGACTAGTACGCAGTATTTT
CASSPTSGGTSTQYF
>-|-|TRBJ2-1|TRBV14
TGTGCCAGCAGCCAAGTGGGGGGATACAATGAGCAGTTCTTC
CASSQVGGYNEQFF
>-|TRBD1|TRBJ1-4|TRBV10-3
TGTGCCACGTCAGGGGGTGAAAAACTGTTTTTT
CATSGGEKLFF
>-|-|TRBJ1-1|TRBV28
TGTGCCAGCAGTTTATCTGGGAGTGAAGCTTTCTTT
CASSLSGSEAFF
>-|-|TRBJ1-4|TRBV5-1
TGCGCCAGCAGCCCAGGAGGACTGCTGAATGAAAAACTGTTTTTT
CASSPGGLLNEKLFF
>-|-|TRBJ2-7|TRBV4-2
TGTGCCAGCAGCCAAGATAGAACCTCCTACGAGCAGTACTTC
CASSQDRTSYEQYF
>-|TRBD2|TRBJ2-1|TRBV9
TGTGCCAGCAGCGTAGGGATAGCGGGGGGCCTCTACAATGAGCAGTTCTTC
CASSVGIAGGLYNEQFF
>-|TRBD2|TRBJ2-7|TRBV11-2
TGTGCCAGCAGCTTGGGAAGTGTCGGCGGGGGTTACGAGCAGTACTTC
CASSLGSVGGGYEQYF
>-|-|TRBJ1-5|TRBV2
TGTGCCAGCACCTGGGGAGTTGGCAATCAGCCCCAGCATTTT
CASTWGVGNQPQHF
>-|TRBD1|TRBJ2-4|TRBV7-8
TGTGCCAGCAGCTTAGGCACAGGGGCGGTTATAGGCAAAAACATTCAGTACTTC
CASSLGTGAVIGKNIQYF
>once|-|TRBJ1-6|TRBV30
TGTGCCTGGAGTGTACGCTCCGGGGTGAATTCACCCCTCCACTTT
CAWSVRSGVNSPLHF
>-|TRBD2|TRBJ2-7|TRBV9
TGTGCCAGCAGCGTAGCGGGGGGAAATTACGAGCAGTACTTC
CASSVAGGNYEQYF
>-|-|TRBJ2-3|TRBV6-5
TGTGCCAGCACCCTTCCTGGCACAGATACGCAGTATTTT
CASTLPGTDTQYF
>-|-|TRBJ1-1|TRBV29-1
TGCAGCGCCGGAGTGAACACTGAAGCTTTCTTT
CSAGVNTEAFF